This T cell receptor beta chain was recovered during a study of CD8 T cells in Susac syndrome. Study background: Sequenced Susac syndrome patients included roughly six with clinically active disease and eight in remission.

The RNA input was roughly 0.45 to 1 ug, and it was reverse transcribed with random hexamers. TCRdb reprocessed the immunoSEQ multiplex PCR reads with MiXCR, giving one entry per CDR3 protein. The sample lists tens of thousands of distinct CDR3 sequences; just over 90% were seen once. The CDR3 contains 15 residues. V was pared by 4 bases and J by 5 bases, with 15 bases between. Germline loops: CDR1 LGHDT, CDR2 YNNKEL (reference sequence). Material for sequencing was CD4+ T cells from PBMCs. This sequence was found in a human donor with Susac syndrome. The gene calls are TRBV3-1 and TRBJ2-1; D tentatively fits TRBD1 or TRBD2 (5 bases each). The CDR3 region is CASSLHGGQNNEQFF. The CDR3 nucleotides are TGTGCCAGCAGCCTACATGGAGGACAAAACAATGAGCAGTTCTTC.